The 18 T cell receptor beta chains listed next were all sequenced from one sample in a study of T cells in Graves' hyperthyroidism and ophthalmopathy. Amplification of TCR beta CDR3 regions was performed using RNA transcripts as template. HTBI primers were the set used in a first-round RT-PCR of the TCR CDR3. TCRdb fed the multiplex PCR reads into MiXCR, producing one record per CDR3 protein. The data show more than 300,000 distinct CDR3 sequences, about a sixth seen once. The sample was blood. These receptors were obtained from a woman aged 25 to 39 with Graves' hyperthyroidism that later progressed to Graves' ophthalmopathy.

CDR3 sequence reads: CASSLPYPGQGIIPLHF. CDR3 DNA: TGTGCCAGCAGTTTACCCTACCCTGGACAGGGGATCATCCCCCTCCACTTT. V gene TRBV28 combines with J gene TRBJ1-6; 9 bases match TRBD1. CDR1 is MDHEN and CDR2 is SYDVKM in the germline V gene. There are 17 residues in the CDR3. The J segment lost 13 bases and the V segment lost 2 bases, leaving 15 bases of the junction unmatched.

V is TRBV27 and J is TRBJ2-1; 13 bases are shared with TRBD2. Looked up from germline, CDR1 is MNHEY and CDR2 is SMNVEV (reference sequence). Unmatched junction bases numbered 15, after V lost 6 bases and J lost 7 bases. The CDR3 length is 18 residues. This CDR3 is CASRRRTSGSWTGNEQFF. As DNA, the CDR3 is TGTGCCAGCAGACGACGGACTAGCGGGAGTTGGACGGGTAATGAGCAGTTCTTC.

For this clonotype: Possible read error: a much larger clone is one base away. This rearrangement joins TRBV18 to TRBJ1-1; D gene ambiguous. Looked up from germline, CDR1 is KGHSH and CDR2 is LQKENI. The CDR3 is 15 amino acids. Deletions cut 4 bases from V and 1 base from J, with 13 bases between. This CDR3 is CASSLSASENTEAFF. The CDR3 nucleotides are TGTGCCAGCTCACTATCAGCGTCCGAGAACACTGAAGCTTTCTTT.

The rearrangement links TRBV10-3 to TRBJ2-7, with D uncertain. Germline-derived CDR1 and CDR2 are ENHRY and SYGVKD. This CDR3 contains 16 residues. Trimming took 0 bases from V and 2 from J, leaving 14 bases between them. The CDR3, as DNA: TGTGCCATCAGTGAGTCGGCTAAACCCAATACCTACGAGCAGTACTTC. Translated, it gives CAISESAKPNTYEQYF.

The chain is built from TRBV25-1 and TRBJ1-1; TRBD1 agrees at 11 bases. J gave up 5 bases and V 5 bases, and 7 bases lay outside the gene matches. CDR1 is MGHDK, CDR2 SYGVNS, per germline. This CDR3 is built from 15 residues. The CDR3 loop reads CASSSPGQGVTEAFF. CDR3 coding DNA: TGTGCCAGCAGTTCACCGGGACAGGGGGTTACTGAAGCTTTCTTT. The whole variable domain, remainder taken from reference TRBV25-1 and TRBJ1-1, is EADIYQTPRYLVIGTGKKITLECSQTMGHDKMYWYQQDPGMELHLIHYSYGVNSTEKGDLSSESTVSRIRTEHFPLTLESARPSHTSQYLCASSSPGQGVTEAFFGQGTRLTVV.

V usage is TRBV12-3 or TRBV12-4 and J usage is TRBJ2-1; TRBD1 aligns across 8 bases. With V trimmed by 8 bases and J by 4 bases, 7 bases remained unmatched. This CDR3 has 14 amino acids. The CDR3 DNA reads as TGTGCCAGCGGAACGGGACAGGCATACAATGAGCAGTTCTTC. Protein: CASGTGQAYNEQFF.

The chain uses TRBV5-1 and TRBJ2-5; D could derive from TRBD1 or TRBD2 (5 bases each). This CDR3 comprises 16 residues. Trimming pared 4 bases from V and 2 bases from J, leaving 18 bases between. Germline assignment: CDR1 SGHRS and CDR2 YFSETQ. The CDR3 DNA follows: TGCGCCAGCAGCCCAATCGAATCTTGGGGGCAAGAGACCCAGTACTTC. It translates to CASSPIESWGQETQYF.

A few counts support this clonotype. The V and J genes are TRBV7-9 and TRBJ1-1; possibly TRBD1 for D (5 bases). The CDR3 covers 17 residues. V lost 3 bases, J lost 0 bases, and 17 bases lay in between. Germline CDR1 reads SEHNR; CDR2 reads FQNEAQ (reference sequence). CDR3 bases: TGTGCCAGCAGCTTCTCGCCAGGGAGGATGATGAACACTGAAGCTTTCTTT. It is translated as CASSFSPGRMMNTEAFF. The complete variable domain, with remaining parts taken from reference TRBV7-9 and TRBJ1-1, reads DTGVSQNPRHKITKRGQNVTFRCDPISEHNRLYWYRQTLGQGPEFLTYFQNEAQLEKSRLLSDRFSAERPKGSFSTLEIQRTEQGDSAMYLCASSFSPGRMMNTEAFFGQGTRLTVV.

This clonotype was observed at least ten times. V is TRBV6-2 or TRBV6-3 and J is TRBJ2-1; D remains ambiguous. This CDR3 contains 14 residues. Germline V gene lookup returns CDR1 MNHEY and CDR2 SVGEGT. Trimming removed 2 bases at V and 3 bases at J, with 8 bases between. The CDR3 is CASSYVAYYNEQFF. Written as DNA, the CDR3 is TGTGCCAGCAGTTACGTCGCCTACTACAATGAGCAGTTCTTC.

This clonotype was seen ten or more times. The chain uses TRBV28 and TRBJ2-5; D assignment may be TRBD1 or TRBD2 (5 bases each). Deletions cut 8 bases from V and 5 bases from J, with 18 bases between. Germline-derived CDR1 and CDR2 are MDHEN and SYDVKM. This CDR3 is 14 amino acids long. The CDR3 DNA reads TGTGCCAGCCGACCCAGGGCTCTAGCCGAGACCCAGTACTTC. Its protein is CASRPRALAETQYF.

The CDR3 DNA is TGTGCTAGTGGTTCGGTGATATACGAGCAGTACTTC. As protein: CASGSVIYEQYF. This chain links TRBV12-5 with TRBJ2-7; D uncertain. Germline V gene data show CDR1 as LGHNT and CDR2 as FRNRAP. The V end was cut by 4 bases, the J end by 4 bases, with 8 bases between. This CDR3 region has 12 residues.

This clonotype was counted at least ten times. V is TRBV28 and J is TRBJ2-5; 10 bases are a match to TRBD2. From germline, CDR1 is MDHEN and CDR2 SYDVKM. The CDR3 is made up of 13 amino acids. The V and J ends lost 11 bases and 2 bases, in that order; junction bases with no gene match: 5. The CDR3 sequence: CAGQRGGQETQYF. In DNA, the CDR3 is TGTGCCGGTCAGCGGGGGGGACAAGAGACCCAGTACTTC. Supplemented by reference TRBV28 and TRBJ2-5, the full variable domain reads DVKVTQSSRYLVKRTGEKVFLECVQDMDHENMFWYRQDPGLGLRLIYFSYDVKMKEKGDIPEGYSVSREKKERFSLILESASTNQTSMYLCAGQRGGQETQYFGPGTRLLVL.

CDR3 sequence reads: CASEGGLAGAGYNEQFF. In DNA form, the CDR3 reads TGTGCCTCGGAGGGGGGACTAGCGGGAGCTGGATACAATGAGCAGTTCTTC. The V call is TRBV2, the J call TRBJ2-1; 14 nucleotides align to TRBD2. Germline-derived CDR1 and CDR2 are SNHLY and FYNNEI. J gave up 4 bases and V 11 bases, and 13 bases lay outside the gene matches. The length of the CDR3 is 17 residues.

In its sample, this clonotype was seen many times. The V call is TRBV4-1, the J call TRBJ2-1; TRBD1 matches at 11 bases. Losses at the gene ends were 4 bases for V and 9 bases for J; bases not matched to a gene: 5. CDR3 size: 14 residues. Germline V gene data show CDR1 as MGHRA and CDR2 as YSYEKL. CDR3 in amino acids: CASSPTDRGREQFF. In DNA form, the CDR3 reads TGCGCCAGCAGCCCCACGGACAGGGGGCGTGAGCAGTTCTTC.

J is TRBJ2-7 and V is TRBV9, with D tentatively TRBD2 (6 bases). V lost 3 bases to trimming and J lost 7 bases, with 23 bases between them. The CDR3 covers 16 residues. CDR1 is SGDLS, CDR2 YYNGEE, per germline. CDR3 coding DNA: TGTGCCAGCAGCGGATCGCCGGGAGAAAAAGGAGGAGAGCAGTACTTC. Its protein product is CASSGSPGEKGGEQYF.

This clonotype appeared many times. The chain recombines TRBV3-1 with TRBJ2-3; D ambiguous. This CDR3 comprises 14 residues. Per germline, CDR1 LGHDT and CDR2 YNNKEL (reference sequence). The V gene lost 3 bases and the J gene lost 6 bases, with 13 bases spanning the gap. DNA of the CDR3: TGTGCCAGCAGCCATCGATCCGGTGGGGATACGCAGTATTTT. Protein product: CASSHRSGGDTQYF.

V and J are TRBV27 and TRBJ2-3, with a possible D match to TRBD2 (6 bases). The CDR3 runs to 13 residues. V was shortened by 3 bases and J by 7 bases, with 11 bases between the two germline ends. Germline values: CDR1 MNHEY, CDR2 SMNVEV (reference sequence). The CDR3 spells CASSFREFYTQYF. In nucleotides, the CDR3 is TGTGCCAGCAGTTTCCGGGAGTTTTATACGCAGTATTTT.

This clonotype was seen many times. J is TRBJ2-2 and V is TRBV2; the match to TRBD1 covers 10 bases. The trim removed 6 bases at V and 7 bases at J, leaving 5 bases unmatched. The CDR3 is 14 residues long. Germline assignment: CDR1 SNHLY and CDR2 FYNNEI. The CDR3 DNA sequence: TGTGCCAGCAGGAGGGACAGGGGTATCGGGGAGCTGTTTTTT. Translation: CASRRDRGIGELFF.